This record looks at one T cell receptor (beta chain) sequence and its context. One junction end does not reproduce the germline sequence, and a read error may be involved. The CDR3 is made up of 16 amino acids. Germline-derived CDR1 and CDR2 are MNHEY and SVGEGT. These data belong to a study of CD8+CD57+ T cells in acquired aplastic anemia. Study overall: Read counts for CD4+ cells (from healthy donors) averaged around 10 million.

TCR beta VDJ and CDR3 profiles were obtained from a genomic DNA template. Using its own MiXCR run on the reads, TCRdb lists one record per CDR3 protein. The table has a few hundred thousand distinct CDR3 sequences, 34% seen once; the top ten hold around 1.1%. V gene TRBV6-2 or TRBV6-3 combines with J gene TRBJ2-5; D uncertain. The TCR comes from a human donor in good health, serving as a control. Sequences were obtained from sorted CD4+, CD8+, or CD8+CD57+ T cells (not recorded which) from PBMCs. The CDR3 is CASSYSLDRPDHDIAF. The CDR3 bases are TGTGCCAGCAGTTACTCGCTAGATCGACCCGACCACGACATCGCCTTC.